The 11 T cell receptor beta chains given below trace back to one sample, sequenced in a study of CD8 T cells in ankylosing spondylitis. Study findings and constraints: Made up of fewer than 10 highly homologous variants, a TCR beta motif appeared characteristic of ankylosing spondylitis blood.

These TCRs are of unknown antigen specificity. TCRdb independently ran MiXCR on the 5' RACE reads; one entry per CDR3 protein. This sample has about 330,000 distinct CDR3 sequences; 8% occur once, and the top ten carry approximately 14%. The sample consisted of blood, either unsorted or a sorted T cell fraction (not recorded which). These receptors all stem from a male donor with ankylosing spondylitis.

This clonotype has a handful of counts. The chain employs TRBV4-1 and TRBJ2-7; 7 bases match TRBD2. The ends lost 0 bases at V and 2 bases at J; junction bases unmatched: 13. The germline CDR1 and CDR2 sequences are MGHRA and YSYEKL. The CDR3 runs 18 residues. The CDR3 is CASSQDWERDAFAYEQYF. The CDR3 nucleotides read TGCGCCAGCAGCCAAGATTGGGAGCGGGACGCCTTCGCCTACGAGCAGTACTTC.

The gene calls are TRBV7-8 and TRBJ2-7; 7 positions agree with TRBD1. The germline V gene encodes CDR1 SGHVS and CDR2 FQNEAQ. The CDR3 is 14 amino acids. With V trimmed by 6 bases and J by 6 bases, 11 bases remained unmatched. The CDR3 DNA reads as TGTGCCAGCAGTTTGCCGAGACAGGGTGGCGAGCAGTACTTC. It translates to CASSLPRQGGEQYF.

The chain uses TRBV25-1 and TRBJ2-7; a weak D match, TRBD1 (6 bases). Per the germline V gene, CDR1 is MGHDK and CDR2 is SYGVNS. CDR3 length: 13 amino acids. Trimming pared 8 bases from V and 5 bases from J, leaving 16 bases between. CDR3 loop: CASGTYRDNEQYF. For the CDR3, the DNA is TGTGCCAGCGGAACATACAGGGACAACGAGCAGTACTTC.

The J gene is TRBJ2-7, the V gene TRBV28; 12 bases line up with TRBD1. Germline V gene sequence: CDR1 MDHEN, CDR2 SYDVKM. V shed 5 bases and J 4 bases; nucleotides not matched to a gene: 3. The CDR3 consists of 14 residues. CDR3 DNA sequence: TGTGCCAGCAGTGGGGACAGGGGGCTTTACGAGCAGTACTTC. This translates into CASSGDRGLYEQYF.

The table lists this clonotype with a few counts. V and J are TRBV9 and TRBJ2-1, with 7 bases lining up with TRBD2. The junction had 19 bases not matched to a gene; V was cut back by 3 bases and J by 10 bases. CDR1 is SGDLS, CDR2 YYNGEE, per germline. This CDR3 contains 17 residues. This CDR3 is CASSALARGRGEMEQFF. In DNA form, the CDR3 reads TGTGCCAGCAGCGCCCTAGCGCGAGGTCGGGGGGAGATGGAGCAGTTCTTC.

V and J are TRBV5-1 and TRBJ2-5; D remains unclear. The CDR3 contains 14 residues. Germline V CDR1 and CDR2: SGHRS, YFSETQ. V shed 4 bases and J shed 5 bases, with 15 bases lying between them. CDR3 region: CASSPQRATETQYF. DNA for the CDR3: TGCGCCAGCAGCCCCCAACGGGCTACGGAGACCCAGTACTTC.

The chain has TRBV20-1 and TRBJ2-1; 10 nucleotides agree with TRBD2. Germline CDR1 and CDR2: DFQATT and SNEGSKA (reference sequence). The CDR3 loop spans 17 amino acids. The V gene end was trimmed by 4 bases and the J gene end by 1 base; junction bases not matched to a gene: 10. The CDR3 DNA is TGCAGTGCTACAGACCTAGCGGGAGTGGGTTCCTACAATGAGCAGTTCTTC. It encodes CSATDLAGVGSYNEQFF.

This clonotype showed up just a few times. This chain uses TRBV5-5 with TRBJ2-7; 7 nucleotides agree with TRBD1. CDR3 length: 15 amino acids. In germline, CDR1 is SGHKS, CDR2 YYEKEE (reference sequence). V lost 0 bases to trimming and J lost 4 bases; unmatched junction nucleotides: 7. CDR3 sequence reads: CASSLVRQGVYEQYF. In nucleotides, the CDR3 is TGTGCCAGCAGCTTGGTGAGACAGGGAGTTTACGAGCAGTACTTC.

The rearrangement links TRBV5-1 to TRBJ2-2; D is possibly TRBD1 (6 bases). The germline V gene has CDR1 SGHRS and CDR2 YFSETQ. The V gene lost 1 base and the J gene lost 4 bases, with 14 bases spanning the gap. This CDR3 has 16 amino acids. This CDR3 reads CASSLFSNRATGELFF. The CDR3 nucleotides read TGCGCCAGCAGCTTGTTTTCGAACAGGGCCACCGGGGAGCTGTTTTTT. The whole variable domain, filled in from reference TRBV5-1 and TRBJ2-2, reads KAGVTQTPRYLIKTRGQQVTLSCSPISGHRSVSWYQQTPGQGLQFLFEYFSETQRNKGNFPGRFSGRQFSNSRSEMNVSTLELGDSALYLCASSLFSNRATGELFFGEGSRLTVL.

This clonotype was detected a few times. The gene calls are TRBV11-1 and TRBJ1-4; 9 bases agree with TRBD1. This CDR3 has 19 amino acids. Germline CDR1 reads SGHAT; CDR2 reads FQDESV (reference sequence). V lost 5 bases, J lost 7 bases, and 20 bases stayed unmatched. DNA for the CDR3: TGTGCCAGCAGCCCACAAATGGATATCGACAGGGGGGTTTCTGAAAAACTGTTTTTT. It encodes CASSPQMDIDRGVSEKLFF.

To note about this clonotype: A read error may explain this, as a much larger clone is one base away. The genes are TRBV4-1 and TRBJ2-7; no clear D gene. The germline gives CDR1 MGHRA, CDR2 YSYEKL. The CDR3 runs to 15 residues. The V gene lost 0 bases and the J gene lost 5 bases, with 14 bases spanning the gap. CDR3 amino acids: CASSQEIGQPHEQYF. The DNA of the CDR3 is TGCGCCAGCAGCCAAGAAATCGGGCAGCCCCACGAGCAGTACTTC.